These T cell receptor beta chains were read from a single sample in a study of T cells after posttransplantation cyclophosphamide. The repertoire was sequenced with immunoSEQ multiplex PCR; TCRdb's copy has only in-frame clones and lacks some. The sample consists of 15,000 to 20,000 clones, 74% of them appearing once. This sample comprised PBMCs, obtained after an allogeneic stem cell transplant with post-transplant cyclophosphamide. These receptors all stem from a male patient between 25 and 39 years old who received an allogeneic stem cell transplant from a related donor, was CMV-positive, and had acute GVHD only. The graft donor may have contributed some T cells. CDR3s leave out the opening cysteine and the closing phenylalanine or tryptophan. Rows may omit the clone size; those that give it use once, few, many or a size class.

size	V	J	CDR3
NA	TRBV2	TRBJ2-7	ASIRGSTYEQY
NA	TRBV30	TRBJ2-7	AWSATGGVYEQY
NA	TRBV19	TRBJ2-7	ASSKGSRDRAGEQY
NA	TRBV19	TRBJ1-6	ASSNRDSYNSPLH
NA	TRBV13	TRBJ2-7	ASSLTPESYEQY
NA	TRBV27	TRBJ2-3	ASSFQGPGTDTQY
NA	TRBV9	TRBJ2-3	ASSVHRDYLTDTQY
NA	TRBV6-1	TRBJ2-7	ASPRDRDINEQY
few	TRBV5-4	TRBJ2-1	ASSPGTGGLNEQF
NA	TRBV19	TRBJ1-1	ASSGSRATEAF
NA	TRBV2	TRBJ2-1	ASSVIVEQF
NA	TRBV11-3	TRBJ2-6	ASSLGTSGYSPSGANVLT
NA	TRBV2	TRBJ2-4	ASSESGGAKNIQY
NA	TRBV11-3	TRBJ2-7	ASSKTHDRGLPPEQY
NA	TRBV4-2	TRBJ1-3	ASSQADRSSGNTIY
NA	TRBV15	TRBJ1-1	ATSVDRLLLTEAF
NA	TRBV7-2	TRBJ1-1	ASSDSVPNTEAF
NA	TRBV20-1	TRBJ2-5	SARAEETQY
once	TRBV7-9	TRBJ1-1	ASSSGGMNTEAF
NA	TRBV5-1	TRBJ1-1	ASSLANRVVNTEAF
NA	TRBV7-2	TRBJ2-1	ASSPLGLADEQF
NA	TRBV18	TRBJ2-1	ASSKLAGSSYNEQF
NA	TRBV19	TRBJ2-1	ASRNPLAGEKNEQF
NA	TRBV4-1	TRBJ2-7	ASSQPRGSYEQY
NA	TRBV4-3	TRBJ1-1	ASSPELNTEAF
NA	TRBV7-2	TRBJ2-7	ASSSRGTGFGYEQY
NA	TRBV28	TRBJ2-7	ASTMYTGINEQY
NA	TRBV5-1	TRBJ2-5	ASSLGHRVDGETQY
NA	TRBV6-4	TRBJ1-2	ASSDPDRETHGYT
NA	TRBV13	TRBJ1-6	ASSSRTSHRSPLH
NA	TRBV2	TRBJ2-5	ASSDGAGTIQETQY
once	TRBV7-2	TRBJ2-1	ASSLGQGLYNEQF
once	TRBV7-3	TRBJ1-2	ASSLNGRQGSNYGYT
NA	TRBV7-8	TRBJ2-7	ASSPSGLAASYEQY
NA	TRBV27	TRBJ1-6	ASSLSGTGGSPLH
NA	TRBV29-1	TRBJ2-7	SVEGEEGTSGTYEQY
NA	TRBV11-3	TRBJ1-1	ASSPTGTGHTEAF
once	TRBV7-3	TRBJ2-5	ASLAGGPTFQETQY
once	TRBV27	TRBJ1-2	ASSSQGAAYNGYT
once	TRBV6-1	TRBJ2-7	ASSESQASSYEQY
NA	TRBV6-1	TRBJ2-3	ASSFPTESTDTQY
NA	TRBV19	TRBJ2-1	ASSARTGSYNEQF
NA	TRBV7-9	TRBJ2-7	ASSLAGAYEQY
few	TRBV5-1	TRBJ2-3	ASSLGNRETQY
once	TRBV6-5	TRBJ1-2	ASSGQGRYGYT
NA	TRBV6-5	TRBJ2-1	ASQMRGLDEQF
NA	TRBV9	TRBJ2-7	ASSVGRSSYEQY
NA	TRBV7-2	TRBJ2-3	ASSLAASGGADTQY
NA	TRBV5-1	TRBJ1-2	ASSPDRGLYGYT